This T cell receptor beta chain was sequenced in a study of blood T cell repertoires in COVID-19. Original data processing: Amplifying reference gene primers gave estimates of nucleated cell counts. Profiling relied on immunoSEQ multiplex PCR, and the TCRdb table lists in-frame clones only, not all of them. The D gene and trimming were derived from the DNA, and the V and J assignments and clone size from that table. Of tens of thousands of clones in the sample, about 89% were seen once. The CDR3 has 16 residues. Looked up from germline, CDR1 is SGHRS and CDR2 is YFSETQ. The trim removed 1 base at V and 3 bases at J, leaving 5 bases unmatched.

The sample consisted of peripheral blood. This chain joins TRBV5-1 and TRBJ1-4; the match to TRBD1 covers 8 bases. The clonotype originates from an older woman with acute or convalescent COVID-19. The DNA for the CDR3 is TGCGCCAGCAGCTTGCAGGGGGCGTTCTCTAATGAAAAACTGTTTTTT. Protein: CASSLQGAFSNEKLFF.